The entry below gives a single TCR beta chain sequence along with its context. The data derive from a study of blood T cell repertoires in COVID-19. About the study: Samples taken during acute and convalescent COVID-19 were collected in the United States, Italy and Spain. T cells, B-cell-depleted T cells, or PBMCs provided the cDNA or gDNA that served as material.

CDR1 SGHAT and CDR2 FQNNGV come from the germline V gene. The V end was cut by 1 base, the J end by 0 bases, with 10 bases between. The CDR3 runs to 15 residues. Study processing details: Amplification of reference gene primers provided the estimated nucleated cell counts. Generated by immunoSEQ multiplex PCR, the TCRdb table keeps only in-frame clones and is missing some. V, J and clone size are those of that table, while D and trimming were read from the DNA. The sample records some 350,000 clones, about four fifths being singletons. Sequenced material: peripheral blood. This sequence joins TRBV11-2 and TRBJ2-7; the D gene is possibly TRBD1 (5 bases). The sequence was obtained from a man between 25 and 39 years old with active or convalescent COVID-19. The CDR3: CASSLGGRASYEQYF. The CDR3 DNA reads TGTGCCAGCAGCTTAGGAGGCAGGGCCTCCTACGAGCAGTACTTC. The full variable domain, completed using reference TRBV11-2 and TRBJ2-7, is EAGVAQSPRYKIIEKRQSVAFWCNPISGHATLYWYQQILGQGPKLLIQFQNNGVVDDSQLPKDRFSAERLKGVDSTLKIQPAKLEDSAVYLCASSLGGRASYEQYFGPGTRLTVT.